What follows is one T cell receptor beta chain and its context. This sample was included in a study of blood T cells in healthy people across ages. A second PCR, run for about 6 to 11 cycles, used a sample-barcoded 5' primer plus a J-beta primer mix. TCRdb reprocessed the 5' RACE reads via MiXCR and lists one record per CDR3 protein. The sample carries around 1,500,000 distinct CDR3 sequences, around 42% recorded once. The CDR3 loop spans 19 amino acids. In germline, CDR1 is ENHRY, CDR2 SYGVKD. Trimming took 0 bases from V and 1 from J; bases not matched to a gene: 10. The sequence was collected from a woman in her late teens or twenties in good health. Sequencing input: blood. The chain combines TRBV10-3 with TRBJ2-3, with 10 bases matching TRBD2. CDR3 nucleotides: TGTGCCATCAGTGAGTCGATCCTAGCGGGAGTGTATGGCACAGATACGCAGTATTTT. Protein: CAISESILAGVYGTDTQYF.